This paragraph reports one TCR beta chain. V dropped 4 bases and J dropped 9; count of bases not matched to a gene: 8. CDR1 SGHRS and CDR2 YFSETQ come from the germline V gene. The CDR3 totals 14 residues. As originally analysed: Amplification from reference gene primers served as the basis for estimated nucleated cell counts. Produced via immunoSEQ multiplex PCR; TCRdb's table is partial and in-frame only. V and J calls and clone size are as listed in that table; D and trimming were resolved from the DNA. The sample has 55,000 to 80,000 clones, roughly 74% seen once; the top ten hold roughly 27%. This sample was included in a study of blood T cell repertoires in COVID-19.

The chain recombines TRBV5-1 with TRBJ2-1; TRBD2 matches at 9 bases. The TCR originated in a woman older than 75 with acute or convalescent COVID-19. Sequences were obtained from peripheral blood. Here the CDR3 DNA reads TGCGCCAGCAGCCCCGGGGTAGCGGGAGTTGAGCAGTTCTTC. It is translated as CASSPGVAGVEQFF.